A selection of T cell receptor beta chains follows, all from one sample in a study of shared clonotypes between healthy human individuals. Produced via immunoSEQ multiplex PCR; TCRdb's table is partial and in-frame only. The sample carries just over 2,000,000 clones, over 85% recorded once. The sequenced sample consisted of naive CD8+ T cells sorted from blood. These receptors were obtained from a man between 18 and 29 years old in good health. CDR3s leave out the opening cysteine and the closing phenylalanine or tryptophan.

V gene	J gene	CDR3 protein
TRBV7-9	TRBJ1-3	ASSLARENSGNTIY
TRBV11-2	TRBJ1-1	ASSLEAPRSDTEAF
TRBV5-3	TRBJ2-7	ARSLAGSHEQY
TRBV9	TRBJ2-2	ASSVGGSGSGQVGELF
TRBV25-1	TRBJ2-7	ASSDFGQGPHYEQY
TRBV27	TRBJ1-5	ASSLGAGGDQPQH
TRBV5-6	TRBJ1-1	ASSLAPAGVNTEAF
TRBV10-3	TRBJ2-1	ATASSGDEQF
TRBV6-5	TRBJ1-4	ASSYTWVARNEKLF
TRBV6-5	TRBJ2-7	ASSLTSAYEQY
TRBV10-2	TRBJ1-5	ASSETGARNQPQH
TRBV4-1	TRBJ1-1	ASSQHRDRSNTEAF
TRBV19	TRBJ1-5	ASSIERWGGNQPQH
TRBV15	TRBJ2-5	ATSRTGVFGGETQY
TRBV20-1	TRBJ2-7	STPFTYEQY
TRBV9	TRBJ2-2	ASSPTATGELF
TRBV4-1	TRBJ2-2	ASSQVMGGRVGELF
TRBV7-2	TRBJ2-7	ASSRLAGAPGEQY
TRBV4-3	TRBJ2-7	ASSHREVALGTYEQY
TRBV27	TRBJ1-5	ASRSGPPGGQPQH
TRBV9	TRBJ2-1	ASSVGAGIGNEQF
TRBV6-1	TRBJ2-1	ASSEYGTDEQF
TRBV28	TRBJ1-2	ASSLGGAGYGYT
TRBV4-3	TRBJ2-1	ASSLRMEKGENEQF
TRBV11-2	TRBJ1-2	ASSLDGGRTADGYT
TRBV4-2	TRBJ1-2	ASSQDAGIYGYT
TRBV6-5	TRBJ2-7	ASSYTGTIYEQY
TRBV6-1	TRBJ2-7	ASSEVAGGTYEQY
TRBV5-1	TRBJ2-7	ASSLDQAAYEQY
TRBV30	TRBJ1-6	AWTERGGPEPLH
TRBV6-5	TRBJ2-7	ASSYGGFSYEQY
TRBV5-6	TRBJ2-7	ASSLAVEGDLYEQY
TRBV30	TRBJ1-2	AWSPHSGNYGYT
TRBV9	TRBJ1-2	ASSEGPKGTGGDYGYT
TRBV29-1	TRBJ2-7	SATGTEGQY
TRBV13	TRBJ1-3	ASSTDRDAGSGNTIY
TRBV28	TRBJ1-2	ASRADTGTLGYT
TRBV2	TRBJ1-2	ASSELTGVDYGYT
TRBV27	TRBJ1-3	ASSSTPGARNTIY
TRBV19	TRBJ1-1	ASSTGTGNTEAF
TRBV6-5	TRBJ2-2	ASSYGRAATGELF
TRBV27	TRBJ1-4	ASSSRVVNEKLF
TRBV27	TRBJ2-3	ASSLSIKTFTDTQY
TRBV19	TRBJ2-2	ASSIVGELF
TRBV11-2	TRBJ2-1	ASSLDHYEQF
TRBV20-1	TRBJ1-1	SAWDRLEAF
TRBV4-1	TRBJ2-3	ASSQEGGGVDTDTQY
TRBV27	TRBJ2-1	ASYWDGPSNEQF
TRBV6-5	TRBJ2-1	ASTLAGEMGEQF